Presented here are 5 T cell receptor beta chains from one specimen sequenced in a study of blood T cells in healthy people across ages. Through a sample-barcoded 5' primer and a J-beta primer mix, a second PCR was run for roughly 7 to 11 cycles. TCRdb used MiXCR to reprocess the 5' RACE reads, holding one entry per CDR3 protein. The sample includes under 1 million distinct CDR3 sequences, 40% to 50% seen only once; the top ten take about a fifth. The sequenced material came from blood. The source of these receptors is a man aged 55 to 69 in good health.

This clonotype has more than one count but fewer than ten. The J gene is TRBJ2-4, the V gene TRBV5-1; the D gene is possibly TRBD1 (6 bases). The CDR3 has 16 residues. The V and J ends lost 0 bases and 5 bases respectively, with 15 bases between them. From germline, CDR1 is SGHRS and CDR2 YFSETQ. The DNA of the CDR3 is TGCGCCAGCAGCTTGGTTGCTGGGGGCGTCGAAAACATTCAGTACTTC. Translating it yields CASSLVAGGVENIQYF.

This clonotype was detected only a few times. The chain uses TRBV15 and TRBJ1-1; D is perhaps TRBD1 (6 bases). This CDR3 has 15 residues. Germline CDR1 LNHNV, CDR2 YYDKDF (reference sequence). V shed 0 bases and J shed 5 bases, with 13 bases lying between them. CDR3: CATSRERGAITEAFF. For the CDR3, the DNA is TGTGCCACCAGCAGAGAACGGGGGGCCATAACTGAAGCTTTCTTT.

The rearrangement uses TRBV20-1 and TRBJ1-6; TRBD1 might be the D (5 bases). Germline CDR1 reads DFQATT; CDR2 reads SNEGSKA (reference sequence). The CDR3 spans 16 residues. V was pared by 4 bases and J by 0 bases, with 13 bases between. The CDR3 region has the DNA TGCAGTGCTACAAGACAGCCGACCTCCTATAATTCACCCCTCCACTTT. This translates into CSATRQPTSYNSPLHF.

The V gene is TRBV20-1, the J gene TRBJ1-6, with D possibly matching TRBD1 (6 bases). Trimming took 0 bases from V and 12 from J, leaving 15 bases between them. The CDR3 covers 14 residues. CDR1 is DFQATT and CDR2 is SNEGSKA in the germline V gene (reference sequence). The CDR3 is CSARDARTGRPLHF. In DNA, the CDR3 is TGCAGTGCTAGAGATGCCCGAACAGGGCGACCCCTCCACTTT.

The chain is built from TRBV7-2 and TRBJ2-7; TRBD1 agrees at 11 bases. Germline values: CDR1 SGHTA, CDR2 FQGNSA. Trimming at V came to 0 bases and at J to 10 bases, leaving 20 bases not matched to a gene. CDR3 length: 19 residues. For the CDR3, the DNA is TGTGCCAGCAGCTTAGCCCCCCCAAGGGGCCGGGACAGGGGGTTAGCCCAGTACTTC. Translated, it gives CASSLAPPRGRDRGLAQYF.